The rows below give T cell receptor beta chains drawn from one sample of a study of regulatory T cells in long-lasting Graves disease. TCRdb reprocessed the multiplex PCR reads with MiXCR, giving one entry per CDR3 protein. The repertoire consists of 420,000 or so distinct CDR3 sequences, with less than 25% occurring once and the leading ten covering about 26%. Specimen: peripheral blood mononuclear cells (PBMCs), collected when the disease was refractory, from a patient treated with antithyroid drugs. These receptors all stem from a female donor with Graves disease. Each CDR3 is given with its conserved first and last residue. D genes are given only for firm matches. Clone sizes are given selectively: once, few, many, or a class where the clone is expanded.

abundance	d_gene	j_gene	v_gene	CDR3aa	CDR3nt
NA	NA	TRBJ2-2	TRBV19	CASISIWTANTGELFF	TGTGCCAGTATTAGTATCTGGACGGCGAACACCGGGGAGCTGTTTTTT
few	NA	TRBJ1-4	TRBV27	CASSYQSNEKLFF	TGTGCCAGCAGTTACCAAAGTAATGAAAAACTGTTTTTT
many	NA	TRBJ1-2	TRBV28	CASSTPGSRYYGYTF	TGTGCCAGCAGTACTCCAGGGAGCCGGTACTATGGCTACACCTTC
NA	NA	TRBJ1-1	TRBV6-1	CASRDSPGKRSGAFF	TGTGCCAGCAGGGACTCCCCAGGGAAGCGGTCCGGGGCTTTCTTT
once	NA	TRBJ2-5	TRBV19	CASSMTPQETQYF	TGTGCCAGTAGTATGACACCCCAAGAGACCCAGTACTTC
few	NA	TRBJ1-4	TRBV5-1	CASSLDRAANEKLFF	TGCGCCAGCAGCTTGGACAGGGCGGCTAATGAAAAACTGTTTTTT
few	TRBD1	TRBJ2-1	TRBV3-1	CASSHEVRDRGYNEQFF	TGTGCCAGCAGCCATGAGGTCCGGGACAGGGGGTACAATGAGCAGTTCTTC
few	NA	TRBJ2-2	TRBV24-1	CATQDQTLGELFF	TGTGCCACCCAGGACCAAACACTTGGGGAGCTGTTTTTT
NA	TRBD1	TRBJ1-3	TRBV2	CASSEGQGPGNTIYF	TGTGCCAGCAGTGAAGGACAGGGTCCGGGAAACACCATATATTTT
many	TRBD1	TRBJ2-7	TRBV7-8	CASSVGQPYEQYF	TGTGCCAGCAGCGTGGGACAGCCCTACGAGCAGTACTTC
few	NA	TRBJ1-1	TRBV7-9	CASSLTEQVFSTEAFF	TGTGCCAGCAGCTTAACCGAACAGGTTTTCAGCACTGAAGCTTTCTTT
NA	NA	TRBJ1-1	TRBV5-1	CASSGGGASNTEAFF	TGCGCCAGCAGCGGCGGGGGGGCTTCGAACACTGAAGCTTTCTTT
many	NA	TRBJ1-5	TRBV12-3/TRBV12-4	CASSLGGEQPQHF	TGTGCCAGCAGTTTAGGGGGGGAGCAGCCCCAGCATTTT
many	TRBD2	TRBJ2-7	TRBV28	CASSGAGTSNNYEQYF	TGTGCCAGCAGTGGGGCCGGGACTAGCAATAACTACGAGCAGTACTTC
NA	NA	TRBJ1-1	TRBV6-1	CASSRTIGTEAFF	TGTGCCAGCAGCCGAACCATTGGGACTGAAGCTTTCTTT